This TCR beta chain was sequenced for a study of preoperative IRX-2 immunotherapy in early breast cancer. The table lists this clone with a few counts. TCRdb keeps only in-frame clones here, not all; method: immunoSEQ multiplex PCR. Counted here are 30,000 to 45,000 clones, roughly 82% occurring once; the ten biggest clones make up roughly 1.5%. Treatment defined: preoperative locoregional IRX-2 cytokine immunotherapy. Germline V gene sequence: CDR1 MNHGY, CDR2 SAAAGT. V shed 5 bases and J shed 4 bases, with 11 bases lying between them. The CDR3 is made up of 13 amino acids. This TCR came from a human donor with breast cancer. The sequencing here drew on lymph node tissue, taken after IRX-2 immunotherapy. The J gene is TRBJ1-2, the V gene TRBV6-8; D is ambiguous. The CDR3 DNA is TGTGCCAGCAGTGCCCAATTGAGCTATGGCTACACCTTC. Encoded protein: CASSAQLSYGYTF.